Listed here is a single T cell receptor beta chain. Its antigen is still unknown. The data are from a study of vaccination effects on CD4 cells after COVID-19. In the study overall: The median interval between the second dose and post-vaccine sampling was 72 days. The study's findings and limits: After vaccination of healthy people, only 1 of 255 vaccine-induced clones cross-reacted with common cold coronaviruses.

Within the ViraFEST assay, antigen-specific CD4+ T cells underwent expansion with viral peptide pools prior to sequencing. Subsequent to a culture period of roughly 11 days, CD4+ T cells were isolated. Participants received two doses of either the BNT162b2 or mRNA-1273 vaccine. A density of fewer than 2.5 million PBMC per well was used; these cells were cultured with 10 IU/ml IL-2 and roughly 10 ug/ml peptides. This CDR3 has 13 residues. V lost 5 bases and J lost 5, with 12 bases in between. Germline V gene data show CDR1 as SGHTA and CDR2 as FQGNSA. The data were produced by immunoSEQ multiplex PCR, yet TCRdb's version contains in-frame clones alone and is incomplete. The profile shows more than 50,000 clones, around four fifths of them singletons.

This receptor was taken from a human donor who received a COVID-19 vaccine. V gene TRBV7-2 combines with J gene TRBJ1-1, with D possibly TRBD1 on 5 matching bases. This material consisted of CD4+ T cells from PBMCs cultured with HCoV-OC43 spike peptides, taken after COVID-19 vaccination. Subset here: HCoV-OC43 spike overlapping peptide pool stimulation. The CDR3 reads CASSIQGGTEAFF. Here the CDR3 DNA reads TGTGCCAGCAGCATCCAGGGTGGGACTGAAGCTTTCTTT.